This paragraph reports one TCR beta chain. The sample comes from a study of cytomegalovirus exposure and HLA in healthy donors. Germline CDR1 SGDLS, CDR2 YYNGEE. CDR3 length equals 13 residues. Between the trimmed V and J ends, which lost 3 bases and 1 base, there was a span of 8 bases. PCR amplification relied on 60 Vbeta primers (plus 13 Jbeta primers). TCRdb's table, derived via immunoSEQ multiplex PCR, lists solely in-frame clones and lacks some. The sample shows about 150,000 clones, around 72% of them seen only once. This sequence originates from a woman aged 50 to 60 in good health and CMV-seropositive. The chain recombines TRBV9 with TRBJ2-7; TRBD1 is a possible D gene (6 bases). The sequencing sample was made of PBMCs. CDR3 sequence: CASSGTVSYEQYF. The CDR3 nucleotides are TGTGCCAGCAGCGGGACAGTTTCCTACGAGCAGTACTTC. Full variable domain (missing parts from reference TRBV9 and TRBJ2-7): DSGVTQTPKHLITATGQRVTLRCSPRSGDLSVYWYQQSLDQGLQFLIQYYNGEERAKGNILERFSAQQFPDLHSELNLSSLELGDSALYFCASSGTVSYEQYFGPGTRLTVT.